The 2 T cell receptor beta chains in this list originate from one sample, sequenced in a study of T-cell reconstitution after alpha-beta-depleted transplantation in children. Preparation of the TCRbeta library used unique molecular identifiers. A single record per CDR3 protein comes from TCRdb applying MiXCR to the PCR reads. The table has a few hundred thousand distinct CDR3 sequences, about 16% seen once. The sample here was PBMCs, mostly from graft donor cells, taken 360 days after TCRalphabeta/CD19-depleted stem cell transplant. These receptors all come from a boy in the first two years of life who had a stem cell transplant for Wiskott-Aldrich syndrome, so the T cells may come from the graft donor.

In this sample, this clonotype turned up a few times. This chain connects TRBV4-1 to TRBJ2-7; D not certain. V was shortened by 4 bases and J by 1 base, with 11 bases between the two germline ends. This CDR3 comprises 14 residues. In germline, CDR1 is MGHRA, CDR2 YSYEKL. CDR3 DNA sequence: TGCGCCAGCAGCCCCTGGAAGGGTTCCTACGAGCAGTACTTC. Encoded protein: CASSPWKGSYEQYF.

There are a few counts of this clonotype. V gene TRBV15 combines with J gene TRBJ2-5; D is possibly TRBD1 (6 bases). In germline, CDR1 is LNHNV, CDR2 YYDKDF (reference sequence). The length of the CDR3 is 15 residues. V was clipped by 0 bases and J by 2 bases, with 10 bases between them. This CDR3 is CATSRDLGGQETQYF. Written as DNA, the CDR3 is TGTGCCACCAGCAGAGATCTAGGGGGACAAGAGACCCAGTACTTC.